This T cell receptor (beta chain) appears in the sequencing data of a study of naive and memory T cell subsets. V lost 4 bases to trimming and J lost 4 bases; unmatched junction nucleotides: 9. Germline assignment: CDR1 SGHDT and CDR2 YYEEEE. The CDR3 contains 16 residues. This clonotype was seen many times. No antigen is known for it. Both TRBC1 and TRBC2 were covered by a beta constant-region primer of two equimolar oligonucleotides. Ligated cDNA was amplified by four rounds of PCR with nested alpha and beta constant-region primers and SP2. Each CDR3 protein gets one entry after TCRdb re-called the UMI-ligation and nested PCR reads with MiXCR. The sample lists roughly 91,000 distinct CDR3 sequences, around 12% occurring once. Study findings and constraints: Expression changes during T cell differentiation may affect RNA-based TCR counts.

Four subsets defined by CD45RA and CD27 were sorted after CD3, CD4, CD8 and live/dead staining. The sequenced sample was central memory CD4+ T cells from blood. This sequence originates from a human donor in good health. The chain employs TRBV5-6 and TRBJ2-5; 11 nucleotides line up with TRBD2. CDR3 nucleotides: TGTGCCAGCAGCCCAAGAACTACTAGCGGGAGAGAGACCCAGTACTTC. It specifies CASSPRTTSGRETQYF.